This is a list of T cell receptor beta chains from one sample in a study of blood T cell repertoires in COVID-19. TCRdb's copy holds only in-frame clones and misses some; the assay was immunoSEQ multiplex PCR. Altogether approximately 400,000 clones are present, about nine tenths being singletons, with the ten largest covering 0.7% to 0.95%. Source material: PBMCs or T cells enriched from blood (not recorded which). The receptor set was obtained from a middle-aged woman who had been exposed to COVID-19. Each CDR3 is given with its conserved first and last residue. A D gene is named only where the DNA matches it firmly. Clone size is not always given. Where it is, it says once, few, many or a class for expanded clones.

length: 15; J: TRBJ2-7; D: TRBD1; size: -; V: TRBV25-1; DNA: TGTTCCAGCAGTGAAGGACAGGGGATCGCCTACGAGCAGTACTTC; CDR3: CSSSEGQGIAYEQYF
length: 17; J: TRBJ1-1; D: TRBD1; size: many; V: TRBV13; DNA: TGTGCCAGCAGCCAAAGACAGGGCCCCCGGGTGGACACTGAAGCTTTCTTT; CDR3: CASSQRQGPRVDTEAFF
length: 16; J: TRBJ1-5; D: TRBD1; size: -; V: TRBV19; DNA: TGTGCCAGTAGGCGCACTACAGGGGGTTATGATCAGCCCCAGCATTTT; CDR3: CASRRTTGGYDQPQHF
length: 13; J: TRBJ2-2; D: -; size: -; V: TRBV7-2; DNA: TGTGCCAGCAGCTTGGCCTTCACCGGGGAGCTGTTTTTT; CDR3: CASSLAFTGELFF
length: 20; J: TRBJ1-5; D: TRBD1; size: -; V: TRBV5-1; DNA: TGCGCCAGCAGCCTCACTTTGACAGGGGTGGCCCCTTTGGTAAATCAGCCCCAGCATTTT; CDR3: CASSLTLTGVAPLVNQPQHF
length: 13; J: TRBJ1-4; D: -; size: -; V: TRBV7-2; DNA: TGTGCCAGCAGCCGGACCCCTAGCGAAAAACTGTTTTTT; CDR3: CASSRTPSEKLFF
length: 14; J: TRBJ1-1; D: TRBD1; size: -; V: TRBV19; DNA: TGTGCCAGTACCCGGGGACAGGCGAACACTGAAGCTTTCTTT; CDR3: CASTRGQANTEAFF
length: 15; J: TRBJ2-7; D: TRBD1; size: -; V: TRBV5-1; DNA: TGCGCCAGCAGCGACCTGACAGGGGGTTTTTACGAGCAGTACTTC; CDR3: CASSDLTGGFYEQYF
length: 13; J: TRBJ1-2; D: -; size: -; V: TRBV12-3/TRBV12-4; DNA: TGTGCCAGCAGTTTAGGGCGGGGCTATGGCTACACCTTC; CDR3: CASSLGRGYGYTF
length: 14; J: TRBJ1-2; D: -; size: few; V: TRBV29-1; DNA: TGCAGCGTTGAAGACCGTGACAGGACCTATGGCTACACCTTC; CDR3: CSVEDRDRTYGYTF
length: 16; J: TRBJ2-2; D: TRBD2; size: -; V: TRBV5-4; DNA: TGTGCCAGCAGCTCCCCTAGGACTAGCGGGGCCGGGGAGCTGTTTTTT; CDR3: CASSSPRTSGAGELFF